This T cell receptor (beta chain) was recovered during a study of T cells after yellow fever vaccination. General study points: Reappearance after the booster was seen for most primary-vaccination clones, at about 95% CD4 and roughly 90% CD8. Shared CD4/CD8 clonotypes were a small share, likely from convergent recombination.

Generation of TCR cDNA used 5'RACE template switching (which added a universal primer site and UMIs). Via MiXCR, TCRdb re-called the 5' RACE reads, giving one row per CDR3 protein. The sample includes some 350,000 distinct CDR3 sequences, 3% to 4.5% of them seen just once. This clonotype was seen many times. The antigen remains unidentified. Source: PBMCs, taken 5 days after the yellow fever booster vaccination. The sequence was obtained from a man in his late teens or twenties who received the YFV17D yellow fever vaccine.

The CDR3: CASSSGTMNTEAFF. In DNA, the CDR3 is TGCGCCAGCAGCTCAGGGACAATGAACACTGAAGCTTTCTTT. This rearrangement joins TRBV5-1 to TRBJ1-1, with D perhaps matching TRBD1 (6 bases). The CDR3 totals 14 residues. Deletions cut 3 bases from V and 0 bases from J, with 9 bases between. CDR1 SGHRS and CDR2 YFSETQ come from the germline V gene.